This TCR beta chain came from a study of T-cell reconstitution after alpha-beta-depleted transplantation in children. General study points: Once a year had passed after transplant, T-cell counts and diversity came mostly from newly produced T cells. Some patients owed their high day-60 TCRbeta diversity to surviving recipient T cells and thymic progenitors.

Many counts were recorded for this clonotype. Its antigen is not known. The germline V gene has CDR1 MNHEY and CDR2 SVGEGT. Deletions cut 2 bases from V and 8 bases from J, with 7 bases between. There are 12 residues in the CDR3. Molecular barcoding with unique molecular identifiers was used for the TCRbeta library. TCRdb recomputed calls from the PCR reads with MiXCR, one row per CDR3 protein. The sample lists around 450,000 distinct CDR3 sequences, 8% to 11% seen once, with 2% to 2.5% in the top ten. The rearrangement uses TRBV6-2 or TRBV6-3 and TRBJ2-1; possible D gene TRBD1, 5 bases. The TCR was taken from a child aged 2-15 years with inherited bone marrow failure, due to receive a stem cell transplant. The sequencing used PBMCs, collected before TCRalphabeta/CD19-depleted stem cell transplant. CDR3 DNA sequence: TGTGCCAGCAGTTACAGGGGATATGAGCAGTTCTTC. Its translation is CASSYRGYEQFF.